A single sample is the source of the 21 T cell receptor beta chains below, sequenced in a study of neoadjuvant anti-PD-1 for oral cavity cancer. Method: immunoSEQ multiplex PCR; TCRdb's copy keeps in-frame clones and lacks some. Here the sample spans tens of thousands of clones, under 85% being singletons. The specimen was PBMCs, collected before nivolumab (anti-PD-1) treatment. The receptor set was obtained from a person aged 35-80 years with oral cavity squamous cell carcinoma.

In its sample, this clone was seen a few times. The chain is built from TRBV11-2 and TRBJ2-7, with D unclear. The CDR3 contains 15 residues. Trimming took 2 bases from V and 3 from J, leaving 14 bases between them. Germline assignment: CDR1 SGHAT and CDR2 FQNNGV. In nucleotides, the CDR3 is TGTGCCAGCAGCTTACTTAAGAGGTTGATCTACGAGCAGTACTTC. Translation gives CASSLLKRLIYEQYF.

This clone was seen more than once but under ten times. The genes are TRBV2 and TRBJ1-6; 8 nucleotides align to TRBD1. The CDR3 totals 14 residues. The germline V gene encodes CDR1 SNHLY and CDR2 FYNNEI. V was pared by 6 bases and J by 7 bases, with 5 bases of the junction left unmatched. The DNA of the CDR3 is TGTGCCAGCAGAGACAGGGGAGGGAATTCACCCCTCCACTTT. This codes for CASRDRGGNSPLHF.

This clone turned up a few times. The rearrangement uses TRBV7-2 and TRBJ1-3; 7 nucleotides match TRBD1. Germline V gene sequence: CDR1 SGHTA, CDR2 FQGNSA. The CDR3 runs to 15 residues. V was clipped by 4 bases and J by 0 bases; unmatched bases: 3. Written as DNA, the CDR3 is TGTGCCAGCAGCTCACGACAGGGCTCTGGAAACACCATATATTTT. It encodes CASSSRQGSGNTIYF.

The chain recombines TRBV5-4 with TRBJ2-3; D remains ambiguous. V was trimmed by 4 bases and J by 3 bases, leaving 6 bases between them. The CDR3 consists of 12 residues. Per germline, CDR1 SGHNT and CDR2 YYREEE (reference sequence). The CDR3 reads CASSQETDTQYF. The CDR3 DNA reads TGTGCCAGCAGCCAAGAAACAGATACGCAGTATTTT.

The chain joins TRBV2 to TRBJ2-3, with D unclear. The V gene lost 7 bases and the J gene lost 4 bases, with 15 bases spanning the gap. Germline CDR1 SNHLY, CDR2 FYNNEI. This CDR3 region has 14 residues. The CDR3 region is CASKEDVAPDTQYF. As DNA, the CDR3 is TGTGCCAGCAAAGAGGATGTGGCTCCAGATACGCAGTATTTT.

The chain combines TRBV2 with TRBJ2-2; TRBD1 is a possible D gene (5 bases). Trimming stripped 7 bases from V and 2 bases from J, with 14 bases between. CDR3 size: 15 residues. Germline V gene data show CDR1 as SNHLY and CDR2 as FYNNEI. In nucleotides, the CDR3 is TGTGCCAGCAAGGTTCTCAGGGTTAACACCGGGGAGCTGTTTTTT. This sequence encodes CASKVLRVNTGELFF. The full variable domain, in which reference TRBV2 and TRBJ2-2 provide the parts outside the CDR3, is EPEVTQTPSHQVTQMGQEVILRCVPISNHLYFYWYRQILGQKVEFLVSFYNNEISEKSEIFDDQFSVERPDGSNFTLKIRSTKLEDSAMYFCASKVLRVNTGELFFGEGSRLTVL.

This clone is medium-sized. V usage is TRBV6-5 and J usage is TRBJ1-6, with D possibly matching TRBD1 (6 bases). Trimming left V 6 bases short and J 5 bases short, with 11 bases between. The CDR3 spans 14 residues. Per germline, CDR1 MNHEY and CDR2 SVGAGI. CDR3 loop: CASRGGVNNSPLHF. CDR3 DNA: TGTGCCAGCAGAGGGGGAGTTAATAATTCACCCCTCCACTTT.

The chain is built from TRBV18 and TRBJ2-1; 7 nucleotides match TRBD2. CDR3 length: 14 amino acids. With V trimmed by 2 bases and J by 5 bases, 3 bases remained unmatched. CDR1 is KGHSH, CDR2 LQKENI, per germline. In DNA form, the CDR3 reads TGTGCCAGCTCACCAGGGACTACAAACAATGAGCAGTTCTTC. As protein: CASSPGTTNNEQFF.

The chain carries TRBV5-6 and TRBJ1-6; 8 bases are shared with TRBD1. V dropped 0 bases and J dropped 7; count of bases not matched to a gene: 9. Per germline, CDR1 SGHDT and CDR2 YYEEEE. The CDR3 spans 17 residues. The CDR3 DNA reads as TGTGCCAGCAGCTTGGTGGCAGGGGGCTCCTCAAATTCACCCCTCCACTTT. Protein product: CASSLVAGGSSNSPLHF.

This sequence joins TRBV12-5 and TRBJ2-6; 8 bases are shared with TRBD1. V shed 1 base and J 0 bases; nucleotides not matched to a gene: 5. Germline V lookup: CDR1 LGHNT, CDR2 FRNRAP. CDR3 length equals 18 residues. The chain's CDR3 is CASGLAQGGNSGANVLTF. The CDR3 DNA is TGTGCTAGTGGTTTGGCACAGGGGGGAAACTCTGGGGCCAACGTCCTGACTTTC.

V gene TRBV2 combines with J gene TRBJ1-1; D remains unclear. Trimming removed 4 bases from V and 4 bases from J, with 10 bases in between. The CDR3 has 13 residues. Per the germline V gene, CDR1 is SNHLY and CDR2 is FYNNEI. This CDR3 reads CASSVSPPTEAFF. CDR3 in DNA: TGTGCCAGCAGTGTATCTCCCCCCACTGAAGCTTTCTTT. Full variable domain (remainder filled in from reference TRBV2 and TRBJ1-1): EPEVTQTPSHQVTQMGQEVILRCVPISNHLYFYWYRQILGQKVEFLVSFYNNEISEKSEIFDDQFSVERPDGSNFTLKIRSTKLEDSAMYFCASSVSPPTEAFFGQGTRLTVV.

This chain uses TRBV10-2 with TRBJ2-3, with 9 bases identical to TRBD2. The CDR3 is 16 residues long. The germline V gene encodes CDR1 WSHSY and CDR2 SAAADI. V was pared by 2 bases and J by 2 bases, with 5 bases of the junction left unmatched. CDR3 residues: CASSERLAGFTDTQYF. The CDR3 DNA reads TGCGCCAGCAGTGAGAGGCTAGCGGGATTCACAGATACGCAGTATTTT.

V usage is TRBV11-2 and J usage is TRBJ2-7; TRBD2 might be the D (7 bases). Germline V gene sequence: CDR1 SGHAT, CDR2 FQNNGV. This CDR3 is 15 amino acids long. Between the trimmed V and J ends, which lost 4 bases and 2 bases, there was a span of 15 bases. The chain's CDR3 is CASSSGGGGTYEQYF. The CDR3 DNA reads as TGTGCCAGCAGCTCCGGGGGAGGGGGGACCTACGAGCAGTACTTC. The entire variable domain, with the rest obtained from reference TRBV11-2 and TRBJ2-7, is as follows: EAGVAQSPRYKIIEKRQSVAFWCNPISGHATLYWYQQILGQGPKLLIQFQNNGVVDDSQLPKDRFSAERLKGVDSTLKIQPAKLEDSAVYLCASSSGGGGTYEQYFGPGTRLTVT.

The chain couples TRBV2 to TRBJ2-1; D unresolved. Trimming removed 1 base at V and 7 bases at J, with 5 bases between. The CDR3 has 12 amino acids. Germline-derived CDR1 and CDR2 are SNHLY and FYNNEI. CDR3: CASSEDRNEQFF. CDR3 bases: TGTGCCAGCAGTGAAGATAGGAATGAGCAGTTCTTC.

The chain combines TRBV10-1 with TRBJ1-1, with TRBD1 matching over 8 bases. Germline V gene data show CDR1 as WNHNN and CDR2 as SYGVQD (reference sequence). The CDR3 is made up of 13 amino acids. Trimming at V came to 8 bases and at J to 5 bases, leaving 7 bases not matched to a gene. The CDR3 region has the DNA TGCGCCAGCTGGAGGACAGGGAGTACTGAAGCTTTCTTT. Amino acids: CASWRTGSTEAFF.

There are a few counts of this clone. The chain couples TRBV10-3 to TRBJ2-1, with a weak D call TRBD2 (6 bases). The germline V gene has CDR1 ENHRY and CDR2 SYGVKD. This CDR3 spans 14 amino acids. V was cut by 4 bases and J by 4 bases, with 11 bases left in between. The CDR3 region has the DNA TGTGCCATCAGTGGCGACGGGAGTTACAATGAGCAGTTCTTC. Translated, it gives CAISGDGSYNEQFF.

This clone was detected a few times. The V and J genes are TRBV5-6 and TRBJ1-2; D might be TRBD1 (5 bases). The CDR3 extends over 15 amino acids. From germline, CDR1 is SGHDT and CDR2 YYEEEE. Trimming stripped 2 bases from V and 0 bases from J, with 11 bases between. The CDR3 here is CASSFGAASNYGYTF. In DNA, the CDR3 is TGTGCCAGCAGCTTTGGGGCAGCCTCTAACTATGGCTACACCTTC.

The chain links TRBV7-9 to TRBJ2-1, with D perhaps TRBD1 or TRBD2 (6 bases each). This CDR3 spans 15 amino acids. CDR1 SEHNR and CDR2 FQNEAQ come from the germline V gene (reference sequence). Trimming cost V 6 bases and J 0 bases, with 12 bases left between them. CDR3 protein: CASRPGAISYNEQFF. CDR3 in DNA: TGTGCCAGCAGGCCGGGGGCTATCTCCTACAATGAGCAGTTCTTC.

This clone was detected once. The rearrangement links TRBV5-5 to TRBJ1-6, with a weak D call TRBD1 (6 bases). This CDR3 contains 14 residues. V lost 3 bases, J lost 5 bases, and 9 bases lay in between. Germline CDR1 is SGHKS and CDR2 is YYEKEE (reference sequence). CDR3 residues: CASSSGQHNSPLHF. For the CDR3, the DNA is TGTGCCAGCAGCTCCGGACAGCATAATTCACCCCTCCACTTT.

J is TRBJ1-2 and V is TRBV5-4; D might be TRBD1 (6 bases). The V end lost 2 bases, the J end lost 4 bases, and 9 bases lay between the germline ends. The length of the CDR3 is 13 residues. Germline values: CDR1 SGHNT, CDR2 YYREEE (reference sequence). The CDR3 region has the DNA TGTGCCAGCAGCTTAGCCAGGGGCTATGGCTACACCTTC. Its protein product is CASSLARGYGYTF.

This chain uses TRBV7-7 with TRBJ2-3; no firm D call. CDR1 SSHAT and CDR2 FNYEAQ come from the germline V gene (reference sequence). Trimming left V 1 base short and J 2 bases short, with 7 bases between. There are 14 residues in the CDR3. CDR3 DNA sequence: TGTGCCAGCAGCTTAGGGGGAACCACAGATACGCAGTATTTT. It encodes CASSLGGTTDTQYF.